This T cell receptor (beta chain) originates from a study of cytomegalovirus exposure and HLA in healthy donors. General study results and limits: In vitro assays verified that three CMV-associated chains recognized CMV antigens specifically.

Primers: 60 Vbeta forward and 13 Jbeta reverse. Libraries were prepared by immunoSEQ multiplex PCR; TCRdb keeps only in-frame clonotypes and omits some of them. The table shows approximately 190,000 clones, with 75% to 90% occurring only once. The V gene lost 6 bases and the J gene lost 0 bases, with 12 bases spanning the gap. The CDR3 has 14 amino acids. Germline V lookup: CDR1 LNHDA, CDR2 SQIVND (reference sequence). For this clone: Its target is unknown.

V is TRBV19 and J is TRBJ2-7; the D gene is possibly TRBD1 (6 bases). This clonotype originated in a woman aged 18 to 35 in good health and CMV-seronegative. The sample comprised PBMCs. CDR3 nucleotides: TGTGCCAGTAGAGCCGGGACAAGCTCCTACGAGCAGTACTTC. Amino acid sequence: CASRAGTSSYEQYF.